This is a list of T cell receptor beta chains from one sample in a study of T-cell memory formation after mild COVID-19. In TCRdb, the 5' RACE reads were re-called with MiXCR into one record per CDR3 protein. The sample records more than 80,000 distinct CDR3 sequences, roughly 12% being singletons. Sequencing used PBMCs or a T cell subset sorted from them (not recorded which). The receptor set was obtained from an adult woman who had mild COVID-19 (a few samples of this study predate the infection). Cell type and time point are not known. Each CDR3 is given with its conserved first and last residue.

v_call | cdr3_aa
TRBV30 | CAWSVIQETQYF
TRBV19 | CASSIRTGAYNEQFF
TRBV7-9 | CASSLAMVSGGPLDTQYF
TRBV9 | CASSVVSGGGGYTF
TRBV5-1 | CASSVDEQFF
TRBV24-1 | CATSDPVDSEQFF
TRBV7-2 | CASSYKAPHTDTQYF
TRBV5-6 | CASSLGTGYTDTQYF
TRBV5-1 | CASSPREGRSDEQYF
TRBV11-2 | CASSRAGLAPEQFF
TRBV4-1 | CASSQRGDEQYF
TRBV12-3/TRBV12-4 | CASSFSSGQTQYF
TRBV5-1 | CASSLRQGEAVNTEAFF
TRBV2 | CASSERTDNQPQHF
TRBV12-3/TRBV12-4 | CASRDLYSSYNEQFF
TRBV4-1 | CASSQAGTEEQYF
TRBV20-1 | CSATLDYLSYEQYF
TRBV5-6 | CASSSLAGGPYEQFF
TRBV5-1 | CASSPGDRVHEQYF
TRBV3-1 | CASSLTHVLGEFGQGSTEAFF
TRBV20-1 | CSARVLQLAGGLDNEQFF
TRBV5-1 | CASSLGGGAADTQYF
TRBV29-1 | CSVDSGGKNEKLFF
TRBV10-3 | CAISESKGLISYEQYF
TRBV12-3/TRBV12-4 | CASSLSSGVSYEQYF
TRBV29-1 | CSVEDVGQRHLTF
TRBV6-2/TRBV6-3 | CASSYAGANYEQYF
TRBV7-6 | CASSLGPRMGGGLGGEQFF
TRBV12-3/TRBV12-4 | CASSPTPQQETQYF
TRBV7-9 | CASGGLAGDYEQYF
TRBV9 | CASSGDRGTNTGELFF
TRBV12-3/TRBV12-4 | CASSPEDLEVGETQYF
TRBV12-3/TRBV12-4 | CASSPFGGGEAFF
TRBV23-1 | CASSQKANGGQPRETQYF
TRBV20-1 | CSARSNRDVGYEQYF
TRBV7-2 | CASSLSSGGAYEQYF
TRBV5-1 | CASSLGLAQFF
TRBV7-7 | CASSLSGGSYNEQFF
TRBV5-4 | CASSFKAGKGNTGELFF
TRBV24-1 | CATSGGVGQFYEQYF
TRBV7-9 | CASSLGFGSTDTQYF
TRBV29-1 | CSATDNHGELFF
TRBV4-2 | CASSPPAEPAGYTF
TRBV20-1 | CSARDQALNTEAFF
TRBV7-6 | CASSRGEGQPNTGELFF
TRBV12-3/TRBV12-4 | CASSPTGTPGELFF
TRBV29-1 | CSVEDLPGGGKTAAASNEQFF
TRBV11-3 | CASSHRLAGGDEQFF
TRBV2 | CASSGGSEETQYF
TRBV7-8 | CASSLAARLAGGPTGELFF
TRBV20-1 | CSARPLASASTDTQYF